These 9 T cell receptor beta chains were all obtained from the same sample, sequenced in a study of response to subunit inactivated influenza vaccine. One entry per CDR3 protein, called by TCRdb with MiXCR from the RT-PCR reads. The sample has 180,000 or so distinct CDR3 sequences; roughly 12% are singletons. These data were likewise used in another study, on T cells expressing NK-cell markers. From that study: 5'RACE template switching with UMIs produced the TCR beta cDNA.

Specimen: CD8+ T cells sorted from PBMCs, collected approximately 12 days after vaccination. The source is a man between 50 and 59 years old who received an inactivated influenza vaccine.

This clonotype was counted at least ten times. The chain joins TRBV6-5 to TRBJ1-4; tentative D call: TRBD1 (5 bases). CDR3 length: 16 amino acids. Germline V gene sequence: CDR1 MNHEY, CDR2 SVGAGI. V shed 0 bases and J shed 8 bases, with 16 bases lying between them. CDR3 bases: TGTGCCAGCAGTTACTCGATTGGGGGGAGAGGGGAAAAACTGTTTTTT. Translation: CASSYSIGGRGEKLFF.

The V and J genes are TRBV28 and TRBJ2-7; the D is unclear. The CDR3 is 12 amino acids. The V gene lost 6 bases and the J gene lost 2 bases, with 8 bases spanning the gap. Germline-derived CDR1 and CDR2 are MDHEN and SYDVKM. The DNA for the CDR3 is TGTGCCAGCAGCCTAGATGCCTACGAGCAGTACTTC. Its translation: CASSLDAYEQYF.

J is TRBJ2-1 and V is TRBV28; D is undetermined. Germline V gene data show CDR1 as MDHEN and CDR2 as SYDVKM. This CDR3 is 14 amino acids long. Trimming pared 9 bases from V and 4 bases from J, leaving 16 bases between. The CDR3 sequence: CASSEDDLYNEQFF. The CDR3 DNA reads TGTGCCAGTTCGGAAGACGACTTATACAATGAGCAGTTCTTC.

The chain employs TRBV10-2 and TRBJ2-5; TRBD2 aligns across 9 bases. With V trimmed by 4 bases and J by 5 bases, 8 bases remained unmatched. Germline loops: CDR1 WSHSY, CDR2 SAAADI. The length of the CDR3 is 15 residues. The CDR3 reads CASSGLTSGSETQYF. The CDR3 nucleotides read TGCGCCAGCAGTGGCCTCACTAGCGGGTCGGAGACCCAGTACTTC.

This clonotype was recorded a few times. The chain recombines TRBV27 with TRBJ2-3; D is unresolved. Germline V CDR1 and CDR2: MNHEY, SMNVEV (reference sequence). V was cut by 6 bases and J by 0 bases, with 16 bases left in between. CDR3 length: 16 residues. The CDR3 protein is CASSPLGFASTDTQYF. The CDR3 coding sequence is TGTGCCAGCAGCCCTTTAGGGTTCGCTAGCACAGATACGCAGTATTTT.

A few counts support this clonotype. This chain connects TRBV29-1 to TRBJ2-5, with 7 nucleotides matching TRBD1. Germline V gene data show CDR1 as SQVTM and CDR2 as ANQGSEA. There are 12 residues in the CDR3. J was trimmed by 6 bases and V by 5 bases; bases with no gene match: 6. The CDR3 DNA is TGCAGCGTTCAGACAGGGTTAAAGACCCAGTACTTC. It yields the protein CSVQTGLKTQYF.

This clonotype occurred a few times. V and J are TRBV27 and TRBJ1-2, with D unclear. Germline CDR1 reads MNHEY; CDR2 reads SMNVEV (reference sequence). This CDR3 is 14 amino acids long. Trimming took 3 bases from V and 6 from J, leaving 14 bases between them. This CDR3 reads CASSFGRLTNGYTF. Here the CDR3 DNA reads TGTGCCAGCAGTTTCGGCAGATTAACTAATGGCTACACCTTC.

The rearrangement uses TRBV20-1 and TRBJ2-5; possibly TRBD2 for D (7 bases). Germline V gene sequence: CDR1 DFQATT, CDR2 SNEGSKA (reference sequence). The CDR3 length is 15 residues. The germline V and J ends were trimmed by 6 bases and 3 bases, with 20 bases remaining between them. The CDR3 loop reads CSAKGEGEGEETQYF. The CDR3 DNA is TGCAGTGCCAAGGGGGAGGGGGAAGGGGAAGAGACCCAGTACTTC.

The V and J genes are TRBV30 and TRBJ2-6; D is perhaps TRBD1 (6 bases). Germline V lookup: CDR1 GTSNPN, CDR2 SVGIG (reference sequence). V was trimmed by 8 bases and J by 0 bases, leaving 14 bases between them. The CDR3 is 15 amino acids. Here the CDR3 reads CAGIQGNSGANVLTF. The CDR3 DNA reads as TGTGCCGGAATACAGGGCAACTCTGGGGCCAACGTCCTGACTTTC.